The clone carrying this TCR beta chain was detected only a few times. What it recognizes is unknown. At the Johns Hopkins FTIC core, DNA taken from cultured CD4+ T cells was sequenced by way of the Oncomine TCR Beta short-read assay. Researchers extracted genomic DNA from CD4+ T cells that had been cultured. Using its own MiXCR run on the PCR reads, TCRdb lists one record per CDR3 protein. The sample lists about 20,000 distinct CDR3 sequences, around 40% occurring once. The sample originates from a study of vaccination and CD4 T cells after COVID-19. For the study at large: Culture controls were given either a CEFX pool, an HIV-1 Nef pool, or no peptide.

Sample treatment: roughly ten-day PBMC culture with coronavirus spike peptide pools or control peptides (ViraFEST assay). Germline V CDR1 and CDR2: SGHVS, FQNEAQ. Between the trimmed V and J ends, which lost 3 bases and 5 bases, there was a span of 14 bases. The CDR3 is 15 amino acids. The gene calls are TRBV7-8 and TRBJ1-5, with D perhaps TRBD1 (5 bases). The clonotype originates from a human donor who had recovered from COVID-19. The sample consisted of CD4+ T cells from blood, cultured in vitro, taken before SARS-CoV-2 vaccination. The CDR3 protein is CASSLGVGRDQPQHF. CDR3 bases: TGTGCCAGCAGCTTGGGGGTAGGGAGGGATCAGCCCCAGCATTTT.